This T cell receptor (beta chain) was recovered during a study of lymphopenia after photon versus proton radiotherapy. Study outcomes and limitations: After the lymphocyte nadir, photon-treated repertoires showed oligoclonal expansion, especially of CD8+ Temra cells. Photon-treated patients lost naive T cells and TCR diversity; proton-treated stayed stable.

As to this clone: The target antigen is unknown.

Measured with immunoSEQ multiplex PCR; TCRdb has only the in-frame clones, and not every one. The table lists approximately 20,000 clones, about 90% of them singletons, with less than 9.5% in the top ten. Germline CDR1 MNHNY, CDR2 SVGAGI (reference sequence). V lost 6 bases to trimming and J lost 1 base, with 16 bases between them. This CDR3 is 16 amino acids long. The chain couples TRBV6-6 to TRBJ1-5; D unclear. The receptor was isolated from an older woman with pancreatic cancer. Some clones in this sample may be carry-over from other donors' samples. The sequencing here drew on peripheral blood, taken from a patient treated with proton-based radiotherapy. CDR3 sequence: CASSPPGVGSNQPQHF. CDR3 bases: TGTGCCAGCAGCCCACCAGGCGTGGGAAGCAATCAGCCCCAGCATTTT.